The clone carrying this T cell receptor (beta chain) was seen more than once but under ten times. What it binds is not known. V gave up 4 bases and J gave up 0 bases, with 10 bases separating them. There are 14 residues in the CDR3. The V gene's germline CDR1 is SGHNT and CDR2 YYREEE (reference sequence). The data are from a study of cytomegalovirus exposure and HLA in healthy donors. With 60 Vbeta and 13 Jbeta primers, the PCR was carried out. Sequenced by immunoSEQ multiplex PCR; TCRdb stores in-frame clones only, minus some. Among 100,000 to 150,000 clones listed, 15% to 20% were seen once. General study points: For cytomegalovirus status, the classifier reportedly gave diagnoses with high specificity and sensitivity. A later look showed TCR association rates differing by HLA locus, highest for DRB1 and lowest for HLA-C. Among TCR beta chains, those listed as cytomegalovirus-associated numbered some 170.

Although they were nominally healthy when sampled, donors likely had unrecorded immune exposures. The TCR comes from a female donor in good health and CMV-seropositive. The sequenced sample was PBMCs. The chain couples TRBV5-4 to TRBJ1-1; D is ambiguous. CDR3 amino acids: CASSPGLLNTEAFF. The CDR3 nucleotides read TGTGCCAGCAGCCCCGGGTTACTGAACACTGAAGCTTTCTTT.